The sequence of this T cell receptor (beta chain) was determined in a study of blood T cell repertoires in COVID-19. Study overall: From T cells, B-cell-depleted T cells, or PBMCs came the material, which was cDNA or gDNA.

In the source study's methods: Quantification of nucleated cells was approximated via reference gene primer amplification. The table came from immunoSEQ multiplex PCR; TCRdb's copy has only in-frame clones and leaves some out. V, J and clone size were drawn from that table, and D and trimming were deduced from the DNA. The sample comprises hundreds of thousands of clones, around 91% of which are singletons, and roughly 1.5% rests with the top ten. Unmatched junction bases numbered 5, after V lost 1 base and J lost 7 bases. Germline values: CDR1 SGHVS, CDR2 FNYEAQ. CDR3 length equals 15 residues. Adults between about 18 and 95 years of age took part from fewer than 30 US areas.

Sequences were obtained from PBMCs or T cells enriched from blood (not recorded which). This TCR came from a woman in her late teens or twenties with acute COVID-19. The chain employs TRBV7-6 and TRBJ2-1; TRBD2 matches 9 bases. This CDR3 is CASSLGASGINEQFF. The CDR3 region has the DNA TGTGCCAGCAGCTTAGGGGCTAGCGGGATTAATGAGCAGTTCTTC.